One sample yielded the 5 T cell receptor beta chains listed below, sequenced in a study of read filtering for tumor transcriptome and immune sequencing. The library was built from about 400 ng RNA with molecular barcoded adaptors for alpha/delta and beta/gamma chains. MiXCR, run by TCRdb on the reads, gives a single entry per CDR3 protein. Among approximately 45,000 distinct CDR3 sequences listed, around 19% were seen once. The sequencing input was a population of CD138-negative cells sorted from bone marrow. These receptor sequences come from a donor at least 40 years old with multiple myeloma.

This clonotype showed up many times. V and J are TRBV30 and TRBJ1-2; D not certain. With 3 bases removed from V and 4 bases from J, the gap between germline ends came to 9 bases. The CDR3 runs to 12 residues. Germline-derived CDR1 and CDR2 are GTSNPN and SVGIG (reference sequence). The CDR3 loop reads CAWSRVFYGYTF. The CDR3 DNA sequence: TGTGCCTGGAGCCGGGTCTTCTATGGCTACACCTTC.

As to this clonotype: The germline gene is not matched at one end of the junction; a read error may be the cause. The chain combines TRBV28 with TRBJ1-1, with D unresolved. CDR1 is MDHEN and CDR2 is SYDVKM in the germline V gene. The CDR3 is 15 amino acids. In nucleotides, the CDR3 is TGTACCAGCAGTACATCGACACTCCTGAACACTGAAGCTTTCTTT. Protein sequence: CTSSTSTLLNTEAFF. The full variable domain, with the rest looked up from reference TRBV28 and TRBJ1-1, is DVKVTQSSRYLVKRTGEKVFLECVQDMDHENMFWYRQDPGLGLRLIYFSYDVKMKEKGDIPEGYSVSREKKERFSLILESASTNQTSMYLCTSSTSTLLNTEAFFGQGTRLTVV.

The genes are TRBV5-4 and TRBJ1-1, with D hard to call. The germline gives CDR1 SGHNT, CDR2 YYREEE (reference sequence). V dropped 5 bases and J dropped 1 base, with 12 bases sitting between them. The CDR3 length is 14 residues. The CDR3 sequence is CASRERTENTEAFF. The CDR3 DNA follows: TGTGCCAGCAGGGAAAGGACGGAGAACACTGAAGCTTTCTTT.

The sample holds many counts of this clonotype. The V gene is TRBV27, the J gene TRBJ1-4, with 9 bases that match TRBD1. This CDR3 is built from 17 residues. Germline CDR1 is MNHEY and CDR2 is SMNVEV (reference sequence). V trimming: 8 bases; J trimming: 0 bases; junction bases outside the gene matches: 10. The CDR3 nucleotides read TGTGCCAGCGGTCGGCAGGGACAGGGAGCAACTAATGAAAAACTGTTTTTT. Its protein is CASGRQGQGATNEKLFF.

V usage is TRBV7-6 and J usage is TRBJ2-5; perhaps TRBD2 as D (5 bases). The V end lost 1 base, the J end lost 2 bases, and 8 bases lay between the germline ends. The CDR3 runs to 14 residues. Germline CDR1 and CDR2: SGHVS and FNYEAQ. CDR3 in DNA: TGTGCCAGCAGCTTAGGTAGCGAACAAGAGACCCAGTACTTC. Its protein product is CASSLGSEQETQYF.